This is a list of T cell receptor beta chains from one sample in a study of T cell changes during pregnancy in multiple sclerosis. Assay: immunoSEQ multiplex PCR; the TCRdb copy retains only in-frame clones and omits some. The data hold just under 45,000 clones, with roughly 96% observed a single time. Sequencing was performed on peripheral blood, taken in the second trimester of pregnancy. These receptors were taken from a female donor with multiple sclerosis, enrolled in a pregnancy study. CDR3s include the opening cysteine and the closing phenylalanine or tryptophan. D genes are given only for firm matches. Size values are once, few and many counts, or a class for expanded clones, and some rows have none.

CASSLEQHTEAFF,TGTGCCAGCAGCTTAGAACAGCACACTGAAGCTTTCTTT,.,TRBJ1-1,TRBV7-9,.
CASSSARRGNSNQPQHF,TGTGCCAGCAGTTCGGCTCGGCGAGGGAATAGCAATCAGCCCCAGCATTTT,.,TRBJ1-5,TRBV28,.
CASRKTSGGIDTQYF,TGTGCCAGCAGAAAGACTAGCGGGGGAATCGATACGCAGTATTTT,.,TRBJ2-3,TRBV2,TRBD2
CASSLPQVYYGYTF,TGTGCCAGCAGCCTTCCCCAGGTCTACTATGGCTACACCTTC,.,TRBJ1-2,TRBV7-9,.
CSVEDNRYGYTF,TGCAGCGTTGAGGACAACCGCTATGGCTACACCTTC,once,TRBJ1-2,TRBV29-1,.
CASSYSGTGNEQYF,TGTGCCAGCAGTTACTCAGGGACAGGGAACGAGCAGTACTTC,.,TRBJ2-7,TRBV6-5,TRBD1
CASSDGQVFEQYF,TGTGCCAGCAGTGACGGACAGGTTTTCGAGCAGTACTTC,.,TRBJ2-7,TRBV6-1,TRBD1
CASSLVSGDNEQFF,TGTGCCAGCAGCTTGGTTAGTGGAGACAATGAGCAGTTCTTC,.,TRBJ2-1,TRBV5-5,.
CASSVSTGLETQYF,TGTGCCAGCAGCGTATCAACAGGGTTAGAGACCCAGTACTTC,.,TRBJ2-5,TRBV7-2,.
CASSLLTSGSYNEQFF,TGTGCCAGCAGTTTACTGACTAGCGGGTCCTACAATGAGCAGTTCTTC,.,TRBJ2-1,TRBV28,TRBD2
CASKEGKVAGELFF,TGTGCCAGCAAGGAGGGCAAAGTAGCCGGGGAGCTGTTTTTT,few,TRBJ2-2,TRBV28,.
CASSFISGVTEAFF,TGCGCCAGCAGCTTTATTTCAGGGGTTACTGAAGCTTTCTTT,.,TRBJ1-1,TRBV5-1,.
CASSYSNFPQYF,TGTGCCAGCAGTTACTCGAACTTCCCCCAGTACTTC,.,TRBJ2-5,TRBV6-5,.
CASSPRGGRVSEQFF,TGTGCCAGCAGCCCCCGGGGGGGCCGGGTCTCTGAGCAGTTCTTC,.,TRBJ2-1,TRBV7-2,TRBD2
CASSLGPGGMNTEAFF,TGTGCCAGCAGCTTGGGCCCAGGGGGCATGAACACTGAAGCTTTCTTT,.,TRBJ1-1,TRBV5-4,TRBD1
CASIMYGGNTEAFF,TGTGCCAGTATTATGTATGGGGGCAACACTGAAGCTTTCTTT,.,TRBJ1-1,TRBV27,.
CASSPIAGGLSDTQYF,TGTGCCAGCAGCCCAATAGCGGGGGGGCTTTCAGATACGCAGTATTTT,.,TRBJ2-3,TRBV27,TRBD2
CASSERNYGYTF,TGTGCCAGCAGTGAGCGAAACTATGGCTACACCTTC,.,TRBJ1-2,TRBV6-4,.